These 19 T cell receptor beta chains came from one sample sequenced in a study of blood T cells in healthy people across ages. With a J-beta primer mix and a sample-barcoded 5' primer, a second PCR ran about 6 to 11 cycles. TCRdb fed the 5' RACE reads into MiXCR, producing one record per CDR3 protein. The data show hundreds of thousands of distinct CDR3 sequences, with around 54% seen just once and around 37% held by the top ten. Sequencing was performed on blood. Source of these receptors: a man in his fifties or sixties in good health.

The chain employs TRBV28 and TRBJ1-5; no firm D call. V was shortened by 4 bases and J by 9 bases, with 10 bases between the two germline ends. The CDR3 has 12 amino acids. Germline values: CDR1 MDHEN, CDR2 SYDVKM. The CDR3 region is CASSSSPGPQHF. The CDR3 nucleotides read TGTGCCAGCAGTTCCTCGCCTGGGCCCCAGCATTTT. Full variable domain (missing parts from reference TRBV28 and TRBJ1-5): DVKVTQSSRYLVKRTGEKVFLECVQDMDHENMFWYRQDPGLGLRLIYFSYDVKMKEKGDIPEGYSVSREKKERFSLILESASTNQTSMYLCASSSSPGPQHFGDGTRLSIL.

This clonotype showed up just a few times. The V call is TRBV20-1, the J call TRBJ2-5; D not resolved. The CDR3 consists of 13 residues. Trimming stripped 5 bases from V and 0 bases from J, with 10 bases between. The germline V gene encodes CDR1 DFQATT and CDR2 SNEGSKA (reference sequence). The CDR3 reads CSASRVYQETQYF. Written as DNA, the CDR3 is TGCAGTGCTTCAAGAGTGTACCAAGAGACCCAGTACTTC.

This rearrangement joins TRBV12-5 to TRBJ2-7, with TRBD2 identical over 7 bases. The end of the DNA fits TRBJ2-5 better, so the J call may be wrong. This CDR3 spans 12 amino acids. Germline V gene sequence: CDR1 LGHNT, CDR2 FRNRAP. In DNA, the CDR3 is TGTGCTAGTGGTGCGGGGGTCGAGACCCAGTACTTC. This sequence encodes CASGAGVETQYF.

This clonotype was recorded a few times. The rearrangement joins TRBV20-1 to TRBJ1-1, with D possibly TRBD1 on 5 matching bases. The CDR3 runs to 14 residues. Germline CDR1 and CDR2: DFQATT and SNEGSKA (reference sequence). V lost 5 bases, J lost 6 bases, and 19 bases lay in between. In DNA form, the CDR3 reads TGCAGTGCTTTCCAAGAGGGGTTGGTGGCTGAAGCTTTCTTT. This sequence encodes CSAFQEGLVAEAFF.

The CDR3 DNA sequence: TGTGCCAGCAGTTCGGAGACAGGGGGCGAGCAGTACTTC. This codes for CASSSETGGEQYF. The chain is built from TRBV2 and TRBJ2-5; 9 positions match TRBD1. The J call may be mistaken, given a closer DNA end match to TRBJ2-7. Germline CDR1 SNHLY, CDR2 FYNNEI. The CDR3 is 13 amino acids.

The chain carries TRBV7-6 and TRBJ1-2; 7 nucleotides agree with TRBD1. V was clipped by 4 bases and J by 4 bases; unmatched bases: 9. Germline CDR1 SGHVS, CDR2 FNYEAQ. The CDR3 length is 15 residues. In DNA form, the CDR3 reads TGTGCCAGCAGCTCGGCACCCGGGACAGCCTATGGCTACACCTTC. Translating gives CASSSAPGTAYGYTF.

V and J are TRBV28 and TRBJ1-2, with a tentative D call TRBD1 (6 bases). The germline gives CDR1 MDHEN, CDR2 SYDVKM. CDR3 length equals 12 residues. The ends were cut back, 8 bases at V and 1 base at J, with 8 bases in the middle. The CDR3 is CASQGINYGYTF. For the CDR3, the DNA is TGTGCCAGCCAGGGGATTAACTATGGCTACACCTTC.

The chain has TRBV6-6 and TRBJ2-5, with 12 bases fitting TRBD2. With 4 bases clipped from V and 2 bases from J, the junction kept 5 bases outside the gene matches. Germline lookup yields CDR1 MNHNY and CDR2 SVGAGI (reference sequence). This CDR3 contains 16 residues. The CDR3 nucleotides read TGTGCCAGCAGTTCCCCTCTAGCGGGGGGGCAAGAGACCCAGTACTTC. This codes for CASSSPLAGGQETQYF.

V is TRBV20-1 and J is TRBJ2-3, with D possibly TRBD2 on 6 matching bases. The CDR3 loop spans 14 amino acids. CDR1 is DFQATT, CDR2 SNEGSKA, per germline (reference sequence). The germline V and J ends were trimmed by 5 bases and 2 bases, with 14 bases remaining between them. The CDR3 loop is CSAPPGETTDTQYF. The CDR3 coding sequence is TGCAGTGCTCCTCCGGGGGAGACCACAGATACGCAGTATTTT.

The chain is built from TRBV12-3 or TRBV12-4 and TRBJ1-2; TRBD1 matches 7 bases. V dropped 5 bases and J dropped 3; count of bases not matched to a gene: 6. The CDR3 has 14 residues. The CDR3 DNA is TGTGCCAGCAGTGTCAGCGACAGGGACTATGGCTACACCTTC. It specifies CASSVSDRDYGYTF.

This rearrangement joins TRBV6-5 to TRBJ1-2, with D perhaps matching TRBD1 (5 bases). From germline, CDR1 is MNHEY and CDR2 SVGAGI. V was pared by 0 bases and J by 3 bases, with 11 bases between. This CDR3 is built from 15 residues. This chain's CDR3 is CASSYSTAEDYGYTF. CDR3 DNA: TGTGCCAGCAGTTACTCGACAGCCGAAGACTATGGCTACACCTTC.

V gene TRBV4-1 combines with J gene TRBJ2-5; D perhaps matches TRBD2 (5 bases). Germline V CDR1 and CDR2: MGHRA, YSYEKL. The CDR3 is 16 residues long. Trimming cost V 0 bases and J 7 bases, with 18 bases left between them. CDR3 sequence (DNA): TGCGCCAGCAGCCAAGATTTAACGGGATCGGTGGGGACCCAGTACTTC. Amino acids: CASSQDLTGSVGTQYF.

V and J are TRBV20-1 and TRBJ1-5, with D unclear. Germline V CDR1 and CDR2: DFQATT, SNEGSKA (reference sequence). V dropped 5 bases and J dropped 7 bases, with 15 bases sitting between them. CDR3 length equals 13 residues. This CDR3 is CSAPDMSGQPQHF. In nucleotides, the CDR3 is TGCAGTGCTCCTGACATGTCCGGACAGCCCCAGCATTTT.

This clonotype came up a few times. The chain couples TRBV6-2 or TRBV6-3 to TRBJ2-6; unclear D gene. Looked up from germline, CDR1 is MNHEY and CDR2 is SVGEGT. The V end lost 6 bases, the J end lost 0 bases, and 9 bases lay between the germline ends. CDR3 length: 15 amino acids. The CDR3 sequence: CASSFDNSGANVLTF. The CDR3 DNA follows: TGTGCCAGCAGCTTCGACAACTCTGGGGCCAACGTCCTGACTTTC.

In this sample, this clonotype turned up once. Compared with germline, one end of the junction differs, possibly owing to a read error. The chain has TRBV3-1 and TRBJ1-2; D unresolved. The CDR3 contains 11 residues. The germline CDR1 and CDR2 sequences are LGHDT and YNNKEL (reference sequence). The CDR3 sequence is CANSRMDGYTF. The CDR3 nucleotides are TGTGCCAACAGCCGAATGGATGGCTACACCTTC.

As DNA, the CDR3 is TGTGCCAGCACTAGGGGGGGGACCTACGAGCAGTACTTC. It specifies CASTRGGTYEQYF. This rearrangement joins TRBV6-6 to TRBJ2-5; a weak D match, TRBD2 (7 bases). With the DNA end fitting TRBJ2-7 better, the J assignment may be wrong. Germline CDR1 reads MNHNY; CDR2 reads SVGAGI (reference sequence). The CDR3 is 13 amino acids.

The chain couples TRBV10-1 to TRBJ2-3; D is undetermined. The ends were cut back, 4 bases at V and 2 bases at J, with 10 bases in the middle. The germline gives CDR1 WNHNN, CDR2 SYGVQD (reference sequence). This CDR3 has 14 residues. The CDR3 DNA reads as TGCGCCAGCAGTGCAGGATCCGACACAGATACGCAGTATTTT. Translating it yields CASSAGSDTDTQYF.

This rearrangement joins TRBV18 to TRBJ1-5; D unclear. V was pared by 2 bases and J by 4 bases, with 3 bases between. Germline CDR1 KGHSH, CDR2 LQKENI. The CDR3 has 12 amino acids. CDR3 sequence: CASSPENQPQHF. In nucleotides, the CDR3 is TGTGCCAGCTCACCAGAAAATCAGCCCCAGCATTTT. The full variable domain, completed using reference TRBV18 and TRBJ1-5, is NAGVMQNPRHLVRRRGQEARLRCSPMKGHSHVYWYRQLPEEGLKFMVYLQKENIIDESGMPKERFSAEFPKEGPSILRIQQVVRGDSAAYFCASSPENQPQHFGDGTRLSIL.

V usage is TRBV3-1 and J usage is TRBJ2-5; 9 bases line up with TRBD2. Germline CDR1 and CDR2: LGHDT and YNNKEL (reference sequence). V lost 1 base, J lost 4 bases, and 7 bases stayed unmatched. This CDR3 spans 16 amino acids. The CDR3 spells CASSQAPLAGRETQYF. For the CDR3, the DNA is TGTGCCAGCAGCCAAGCCCCCCTAGCGGGGAGAGAGACCCAGTACTTC.